The clone carrying this TCR beta chain has more than one count but fewer than ten. CDR1 is SGDLS and CDR2 is YYNGEE in the germline V gene. Trimming at V came to 4 bases and at J to 3 bases, leaving 8 bases not matched to a gene. The CDR3 covers 18 residues. This record belongs to a study of T-cell memory formation after mild COVID-19. Researchers used 5'RACE with constant-segment primers to make TCR alpha and TCR beta cDNA libraries that carry sample barcodes and UMIs. TCRdb re-analysed the 5' RACE reads in MiXCR, keeping a single row per CDR3 protein. The sample records approximately 260,000 distinct CDR3 sequences, 18% being singletons.

The chain links TRBV9 to TRBJ2-1, with 15 bases that match TRBD2. What was sequenced was PBMCs or a T cell subset sorted from them (not recorded which). This receptor was identified in a man aged 18 to 35 who had mild COVID-19 (a few samples of this study predate the infection). Cell type and time point are not known. The CDR3 DNA is TGTGCCAGCAGCTCTCCCGGGACTAGCGGGGGGATCTACAATGAGCAGTTCTTC. It is translated as CASSSPGTSGGIYNEQFF.